The present T cell receptor (beta chain) was sequenced within a study of blood T cell repertoires in COVID-19. Sequencing used immunoSEQ multiplex PCR; TCRdb keeps in-frame clones, though not all of them. The data show approximately 50,000 clones, approximately 79% seen once. The length of the CDR3 is 12 residues. Germline assignment: CDR1 MNHNY and CDR2 SVGAGI (reference sequence). V lost 6 bases and J lost 8, with 13 bases in between. The J gene is TRBJ1-2, the V gene TRBV6-6; D remains ambiguous. The sequenced material came from peripheral blood. This sequence was found in an older man with acute or convalescent COVID-19. In nucleotides, the CDR3 is TGTGCCAGCAGGCCGGAGGTTAAAGGCTACACCTTC. Amino acids: CASRPEVKGYTF.